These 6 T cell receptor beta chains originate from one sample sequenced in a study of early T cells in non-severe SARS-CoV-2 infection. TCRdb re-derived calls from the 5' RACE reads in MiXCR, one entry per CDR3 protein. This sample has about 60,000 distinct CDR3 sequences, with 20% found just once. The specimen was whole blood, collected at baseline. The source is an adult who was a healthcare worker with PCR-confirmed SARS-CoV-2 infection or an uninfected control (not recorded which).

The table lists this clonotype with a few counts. In DNA form, the CDR3 reads TGTGCCAGCAGCTTGGCCGGGACAGCCTATGGCTACACCTTC. Translating it yields CASSLAGTAYGYTF. This chain links TRBV5-4 with TRBJ1-2, with 7 bases identical to TRBD1. The V gene end was trimmed by 0 bases and the J gene end by 4 bases; junction bases not matched to a gene: 3. Looked up from germline, CDR1 is SGHNT and CDR2 is YYREEE (reference sequence). The length of the CDR3 is 14 residues.

This CDR3 reads CASSLSPANVLTF. The DNA of the CDR3 is TGTGCCAGCAGCTTATCTCCGGCCAACGTCCTGACTTTC. The chain has TRBV7-9 and TRBJ2-6; D is unclear. CDR3 length equals 13 residues. V lost 2 bases and J 6 bases, leaving 5 bases between the germline ends. In germline, CDR1 is SEHNR, CDR2 FQNEAQ (reference sequence).

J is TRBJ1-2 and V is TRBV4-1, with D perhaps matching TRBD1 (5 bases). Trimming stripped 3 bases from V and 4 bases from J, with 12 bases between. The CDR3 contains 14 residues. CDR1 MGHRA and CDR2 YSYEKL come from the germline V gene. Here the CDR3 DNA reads TGCGCCAGCAGCCAGCCGACAGTTACCTATGGCTACACCTTC. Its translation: CASSQPTVTYGYTF.

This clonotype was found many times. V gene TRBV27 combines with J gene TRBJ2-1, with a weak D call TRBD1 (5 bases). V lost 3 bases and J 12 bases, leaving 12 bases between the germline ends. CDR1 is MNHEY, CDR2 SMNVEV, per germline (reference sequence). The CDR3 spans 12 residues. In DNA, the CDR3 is TGTGCCAGCAGTTTCCAAGGGGCCGGGCAGTTCTTC. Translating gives CASSFQGAGQFF.

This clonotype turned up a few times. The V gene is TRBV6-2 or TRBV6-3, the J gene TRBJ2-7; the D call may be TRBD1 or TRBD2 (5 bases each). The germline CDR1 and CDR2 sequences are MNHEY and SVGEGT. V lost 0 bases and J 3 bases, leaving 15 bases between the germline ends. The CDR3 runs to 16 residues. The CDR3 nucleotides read TGTGCCAGCAGTTACTCGTGGGGCGAGGGTAACTACGAGCAGTACTTC. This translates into CASSYSWGEGNYEQYF.

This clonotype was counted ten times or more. The CDR3 protein is CASSGDRDYEQYF. In nucleotides, the CDR3 is TGTGCCAGCAGTGGGGACAGAGACTACGAGCAGTACTTC. This chain connects TRBV12-3 or TRBV12-4 to TRBJ2-7, with 7 bases matching TRBD1. The CDR3 covers 13 residues. The trim removed 5 bases at V and 3 bases at J, leaving 4 bases unmatched.